Following are 4 T cell receptor beta chains from one sample sequenced in a study of T cell responses to AZD1222 COVID-19 vaccine. Clones were sequenced by immunoSEQ multiplex PCR, and TCRdb holds only the in-frame ones, with some missing. The data show around 160,000 clones, 94% seen once. The sample in question was peripheral blood, obtained on day 0 of AZD1222 vaccination. These receptors were collected from an adult in good health.

The CDR3: CASSQSGVGEKLFF. CDR3 sequence (DNA): TGTGCCAGCAGCCAATCGGGCGTTGGGGAAAAACTGTTTTTT. The rearrangement links TRBV16 to TRBJ1-4; D is undetermined. This CDR3 is built from 14 residues. Germline V gene lookup returns CDR1 KGHSY and CDR2 FQNENV. With 0 bases removed from V and 8 bases from J, the gap between germline ends came to 10 bases.

The gene calls are TRBV10-1 and TRBJ2-7; TRBD2 matches 8 bases. V lost 0 bases to trimming and J lost 5 bases; unmatched junction nucleotides: 9. The CDR3 consists of 16 residues. Germline V gene lookup returns CDR1 WNHNN and CDR2 SYGVQD (reference sequence). The CDR3 DNA reads as TGCGCCAGCAGTGAGTCGGAGGTTAGCGGGGTCCACGAGCAGTACTTC. Its translation is CASSESEVSGVHEQYF.

The V and J genes are TRBV6-4 and TRBJ2-1; 7 bases align to TRBD2. CDR3 size: 13 residues. CDR1 is MRHNA and CDR2 is SNTAGT in the germline V gene. Trimming took 5 bases from V and 5 from J; bases not matched to a gene: 3. The CDR3 DNA reads as TGTGCCAGCAGTCTAGCGGAGAACAATGAGCAGTTCTTC. It specifies CASSLAENNEQFF.

A word on this clone: The same CDR3 can be traced to other DNA sequences in this sample. The chain employs TRBV5-1 and TRBJ2-5; TRBD2 matches 7 bases. V was pared by 0 bases and J by 5 bases, with 4 bases of the junction left unmatched. From germline, CDR1 is SGHRS and CDR2 YFSETQ. This CDR3 has 14 residues. The CDR3 DNA reads TGCGCCAGCAGCTTGGCTAACGGGAGGGAGACCCAGTACTTC. Protein sequence: CASSLANGRETQYF.